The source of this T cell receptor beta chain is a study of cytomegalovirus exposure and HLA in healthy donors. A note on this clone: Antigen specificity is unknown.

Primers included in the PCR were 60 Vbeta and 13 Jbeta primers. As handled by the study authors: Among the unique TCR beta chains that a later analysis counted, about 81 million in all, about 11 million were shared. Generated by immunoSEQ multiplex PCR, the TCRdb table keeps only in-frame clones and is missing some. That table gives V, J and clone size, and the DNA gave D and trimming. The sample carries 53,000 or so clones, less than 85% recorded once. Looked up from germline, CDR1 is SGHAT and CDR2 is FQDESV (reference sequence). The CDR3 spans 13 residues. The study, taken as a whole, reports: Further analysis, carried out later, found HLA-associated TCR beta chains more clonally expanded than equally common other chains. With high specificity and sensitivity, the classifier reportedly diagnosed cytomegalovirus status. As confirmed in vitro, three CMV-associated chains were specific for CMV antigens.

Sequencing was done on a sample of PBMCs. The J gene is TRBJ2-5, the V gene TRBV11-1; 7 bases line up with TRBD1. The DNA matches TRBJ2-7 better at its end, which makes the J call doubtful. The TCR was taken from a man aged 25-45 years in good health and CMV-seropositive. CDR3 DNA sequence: TGTGCCAGCAGCGACAGGGTCTCCTACGAGCAGTACTTC. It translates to CASSDRVSYEQYF.